Shown below are 4 T cell receptor beta chains from a single sample sequenced in a study of response to subunit inactivated influenza vaccine. TCRdb re-called the RT-PCR reads with MiXCR, one entry per CDR3 protein. The sample has about 540,000 distinct CDR3 sequences, approximately 22% seen once. These data are also associated with another study on T cells expressing NK-cell markers. That report adds: Production of TCR beta cDNA relied on 5'RACE template switching with UMIs.

The sample consisted of CD4+ T cells sorted from PBMCs, taken about 12 days after vaccination. The receptors derive from a man over 45 who received an inactivated influenza vaccine.

The chain couples TRBV20-1 to TRBJ2-6; D possibly corresponds to TRBD1 (5 bases). Germline CDR1 reads DFQATT; CDR2 reads SNEGSKA (reference sequence). V lost 0 bases to trimming and J lost 1 base, with 10 bases between them. The CDR3 covers 16 residues. CDR3 amino acids: CSARDLGASGANVLTF. The CDR3 DNA is TGCAGTGCTAGAGATCTTGGGGCTTCTGGGGCCAACGTCCTGACTTTC.

This clonotype has ten or more counts. V usage is TRBV6-2 or TRBV6-3 and J usage is TRBJ2-1; D is undetermined. V was clipped by 5 bases and J by 15 bases, with 20 bases between them. The CDR3 has 13 amino acids. The germline V gene encodes CDR1 MNHEY and CDR2 SVGEGT. DNA for the CDR3: TGTGCCAGCAGTCAGGTTGGATCGGGTCGTCGGTTCTTC. Protein: CASSQVGSGRRFF.

The chain couples TRBV5-1 to TRBJ2-1; maybe TRBD2 (6 bases). Between the trimmed V and J ends, which lost 4 bases and 6 bases, there was a span of 17 bases. In germline, CDR1 is SGHRS, CDR2 YFSETQ. This CDR3 comprises 15 residues. The CDR3 here is CASSARASVPNEQFF. CDR3 in DNA: TGCGCCAGCAGCGCCCGGGCTAGCGTCCCCAATGAGCAGTTCTTC.

This clonotype was observed a handful of times. V and J are TRBV10-3 and TRBJ2-3; a weak D match, TRBD2 (6 bases). The CDR3 covers 15 residues. Germline lookup yields CDR1 ENHRY and CDR2 SYGVKD. Trimming cost V 0 bases and J 5 bases, with 12 bases left between them. The CDR3 DNA follows: TGTGCCATCAGTGAGTCCCAGCGGGTAGGAGATACGCAGTATTTT. Its translation is CAISESQRVGDTQYF.